The 24 T cell receptor beta chains in this list originate from one sample, sequenced in a study of shared clonotypes between healthy human individuals. TCRdb keeps only in-frame clones here, not all; method: immunoSEQ multiplex PCR. The sample contains some 1,100,000 clones, around 78% of which appear only once. Material: memory CD4+ T cells from PBMCs. Subset denoted: CD45RA-negative fraction. These receptors originate from a young man in good health. Some clones in this sample may be carry-over from other donors' samples.

Comments on this clone: The sample contains more than one DNA sequence encoding this CDR3. This chain links TRBV5-4 with TRBJ2-1; a weak D match, TRBD1 (6 bases). Deletions cut 4 bases from V and 2 bases from J, with 10 bases between. The germline V gene encodes CDR1 SGHNT and CDR2 YYREEE (reference sequence). The CDR3 is 14 amino acids. The CDR3 DNA sequence: TGTGCCAGCAGCCCAGGGGTTGCCTACAATGAGCAGTTCTTC. Protein sequence: CASSPGVAYNEQFF.

The chain is built from TRBV27 and TRBJ2-5; 11 positions agree with TRBD1. The CDR3 covers 15 residues. Trimming took 5 bases from V and 5 from J; bases not matched to a gene: 7. Germline assignment: CDR1 MNHEY and CDR2 SMNVEV (reference sequence). The CDR3 region is CASSPGQGASETQYF. The CDR3, as DNA: TGTGCCAGCAGTCCCGGACAGGGGGCTTCGGAGACCCAGTACTTC.

The chain employs TRBV27 and TRBJ2-7; D is perhaps TRBD1 or TRBD2 (6 bases each). The CDR3 totals 16 residues. Trimming removed 4 bases from V and 0 bases from J, with 16 bases in between. CDR1 and CDR2 (germline): MNHEY, SMNVEV (reference sequence). CDR3: CASSSPGEQGSYEQYF. Here the CDR3 DNA reads TGTGCCAGCAGTTCTCCGGGGGAACAGGGCTCCTACGAGCAGTACTTC.

The chain employs TRBV28 and TRBJ1-1, with 8 positions matching TRBD1. The germline V gene has CDR1 MDHEN and CDR2 SYDVKM. The ends lost 6 bases at V and 4 bases at J; junction bases unmatched: 19. The CDR3 consists of 18 residues. CDR3 in amino acids: CASSSPGQGGGVGTEAFF. The DNA of the CDR3 is TGTGCCAGCAGCAGCCCCGGACAGGGCGGTGGGGTGGGCACTGAAGCTTTCTTT.

The V gene is TRBV11-2, the J gene TRBJ2-1, with 10 bases lining up with TRBD2. This CDR3 comprises 17 residues. CDR1 is SGHAT, CDR2 FQNNGV, per germline. J was trimmed by 1 base and V by 1 base; bases with no gene match: 4. The DNA of the CDR3 is TGTGCCAGCAGCTTAGGACTAGCGGGCGGATCCTACAATGAGCAGTTCTTC. It is translated as CASSLGLAGGSYNEQFF.

This clone has only one observation. The sample holds other DNA sequences that translate to the same CDR3. The rearrangement joins TRBV5-1 to TRBJ1-5; a weak D match, TRBD1 (6 bases). Trimming shortened V by 4 bases and J by 0 bases, and 11 bases separated the two germline ends. Germline assignment: CDR1 SGHRS and CDR2 YFSETQ. There are 15 residues in the CDR3. The CDR3: CASSLTGNSNQPQHF. DNA of the CDR3: TGCGCCAGCAGCCTTACAGGGAATAGCAATCAGCCCCAGCATTTT.

This clone was counted a single time. V usage is TRBV2 and J usage is TRBJ2-1; 9 nucleotides line up with TRBD1. J gave up 7 bases and V 7 bases, and 11 bases lay outside the gene matches. This CDR3 has 15 amino acids. CDR1 SNHLY and CDR2 FYNNEI come from the germline V gene. The CDR3 reads CASKFDRGVRNEQFF. The CDR3 region has the DNA TGTGCCAGCAAATTCGACAGGGGGGTCCGTAATGAGCAGTTCTTC.

The V call is TRBV2, the J call TRBJ2-5; weak D call: TRBD2 (6 bases). CDR3 length: 13 residues. Germline CDR1 is SNHLY and CDR2 is FYNNEI. Trimming pared 3 bases from V and 4 bases from J, leaving 9 bases between. CDR3 sequence (DNA): TGTGCCAGCAGTGAGGGTAGCGGAGAGACCCAGTACTTC. Translated: CASSEGSGETQYF.

CDR3 bases: TGTGCCAGCGGACAGGGACAGCGTTTCTACGAGCAGTACTTC. This codes for CASGQGQRFYEQYF. The gene calls are TRBV2 and TRBJ2-7, with TRBD1 matching 8 bases. The junction had 9 bases not matched to a gene; V was cut back by 8 bases and J by 3 bases. CDR3 length: 14 residues. Germline CDR1 reads SNHLY; CDR2 reads FYNNEI.

V usage is TRBV11-2 and J usage is TRBJ2-7; D assignment may be TRBD1 or TRBD2 (6 bases each). Germline values: CDR1 SGHAT, CDR2 FQNNGV. The germline V and J ends were trimmed by 4 bases and 2 bases, with 15 bases remaining between them. The CDR3 contains 15 residues. The chain's CDR3 is CASSSSVGGPYEQYF. The CDR3 nucleotides read TGTGCCAGCAGCTCGAGCGTGGGGGGCCCCTACGAGCAGTACTTC.

This sequence joins TRBV6-6 and TRBJ2-5; 7 bases fit TRBD2. V was pared by 6 bases and J by 1 base, with 8 bases of the junction left unmatched. This CDR3 is built from 15 residues. CDR1 and CDR2 (germline): MNHNY, SVGAGI (reference sequence). The CDR3 nucleotides read TGTGCCAGCAGGGGGAGCGGGACCGTCCAAGAGACCCAGTACTTC. Translation gives CASRGSGTVQETQYF.

This chain links TRBV5-1 with TRBJ2-2, with a weak D call TRBD1 (6 bases). This CDR3 is built from 15 residues. The ends were cut back, 0 bases at V and 3 bases at J, with 9 bases in the middle. CDR1 and CDR2 from the germline V gene are SGHRS and YFSETQ. This CDR3 is CASSLAGAHTGELFF. CDR3 sequence (DNA): TGCGCCAGCAGCTTGGCAGGGGCGCACACCGGGGAGCTGTTTTTT. Using reference TRBV5-1 and TRBJ2-2 for the parts outside the CDR3, the full variable domain is KAGVTQTPRYLIKTRGQQVTLSCSPISGHRSVSWYQQTPGQGLQFLFEYFSETQRNKGNFPGRFSGRQFSNSRSEMNVSTLELGDSALYLCASSLAGAHTGELFFGEGSRLTVL.

The chain carries TRBV28 and TRBJ1-5, with TRBD1 identical over 9 bases. J was trimmed by 3 bases and V by 4 bases; bases with no gene match: 7. From germline, CDR1 is MDHEN and CDR2 SYDVKM. The CDR3 runs 16 residues. The CDR3 DNA reads TGTGCCAGCAGTTCGCCCGGGACAGGGCCCAATCAGCCCCAGCATTTT. This sequence encodes CASSSPGTGPNQPQHF.

The CDR3: CASMGGNEKLFF. In nucleotides, the CDR3 is TGTGCCAGCATGGGGGGGAATGAAAAACTGTTTTTT. This chain links TRBV25-1 with TRBJ1-4; D may be TRBD1 (5 bases). CDR1 is MGHDK, CDR2 SYGVNS, per germline. The CDR3 has 12 residues. The V end lost 7 bases, the J end lost 5 bases, and 8 bases lay between the germline ends.

The gene calls are TRBV15 and TRBJ2-1, with 12 bases identical to TRBD2. Per the germline V gene, CDR1 is LNHNV and CDR2 is YYDKDF (reference sequence). This CDR3 comprises 14 residues. The ends lost 8 bases at V and 7 bases at J; junction bases unmatched: 6. CDR3 protein: CATGSGLAGNEQFF. CDR3 DNA sequence: TGTGCCACCGGTAGCGGACTAGCGGGGAATGAGCAGTTCTTC.

This clone was seen a handful of times. The chain joins TRBV6-1 to TRBJ2-7; maybe TRBD1 (5 bases). The germline gives CDR1 MNHNS, CDR2 SASEGT. The CDR3 length is 14 residues. Trimming took 3 bases from V and 0 from J, leaving 9 bases between them. The DNA of the CDR3 is TGTGCCAGCAGTGAGGCAGGGATCTCCTACGAGCAGTACTTC. Amino acid sequence: CASSEAGISYEQYF.

This clone was found a few times. Other DNA sequences in this sample translate to the same CDR3. This chain connects TRBV5-1 to TRBJ2-1; unclear D gene. This CDR3 spans 12 amino acids. Germline V gene sequence: CDR1 SGHRS, CDR2 YFSETQ. V shed 0 bases and J shed 6 bases, with 4 bases lying between them. The CDR3 sequence: CASSLEGNEQFF. CDR3 DNA: TGCGCCAGCAGCTTGGAAGGCAATGAGCAGTTCTTC.

The chain joins TRBV5-8 to TRBJ2-1, with D unresolved. CDR3 length: 12 amino acids. Germline values: CDR1 SGHTS, CDR2 YDEGEE. The V end was cut by 4 bases, the J end by 9 bases, with 11 bases between. CDR3 amino acids: CASSSLFSEQFF. DNA for the CDR3: TGTGCCAGCAGCAGCTTGTTCAGTGAGCAGTTCTTC.

V gene TRBV6-1 combines with J gene TRBJ2-5; TRBD1 agrees at 8 bases. The germline V gene encodes CDR1 MNHNS and CDR2 SASEGT. With V trimmed by 4 bases and J by 6 bases, 4 bases remained unmatched. CDR3 length: 13 amino acids. The CDR3 here is CASSGTGLQTQYF. CDR3 DNA sequence: TGTGCCAGCAGTGGGACAGGGCTTCAGACCCAGTACTTC.

This clone was counted between two and nine times. The chain has TRBV30 and TRBJ1-2; D remains ambiguous. The V gene lost 7 bases and the J gene lost 2 bases, with 14 bases spanning the gap. Germline V gene sequence: CDR1 GTSNPN, CDR2 SVGIG (reference sequence). This CDR3 region has 13 residues. CDR3 sequence (DNA): TGTGCCTCCCCGACCTACCTCAACTATGGCTACACCTTC. This gives the protein CASPTYLNYGYTF.

A note on this clone: Sequence at one end of the junction differs from germline and may be a read error. The chain recombines TRBV7-2 with TRBJ1-5; tentative D call: TRBD1 (5 bases). CDR3 length: 14 amino acids. In germline, CDR1 is SGHTA, CDR2 FQGNSA. The CDR3 coding sequence is TGTGCCAGCAGCTTAGACGCTGGGGGTGGCCTTCAGAATTTT. Protein: CASSLDAGGGLQNF.

This clone is a singleton in its sample. The chain employs TRBV7-9 and TRBJ1-1, with 7 nucleotides matching TRBD1. In germline, CDR1 is SEHNR, CDR2 FQNEAQ (reference sequence). Germline trimming cut 5 bases from V and 9 bases from J; bases unmatched to any gene: 15. The CDR3 runs to 15 residues. In DNA form, the CDR3 reads TGTGCCAGCAGCCGTGCACCGGGACAGACGACTAAAGCTTTCTTT. Protein sequence: CASSRAPGQTTKAFF.

The V and J genes are TRBV7-2 and TRBJ1-1; a possible D gene is TRBD1 (5 bases). V lost 5 bases to trimming and J lost 6 bases, with 13 bases between them. The length of the CDR3 is 13 residues. Germline V lookup: CDR1 SGHTA, CDR2 FQGNSA. The CDR3 spells CASSKDGTAEAFF. The DNA of the CDR3 is TGTGCCAGCAGCAAAGACGGGACGGCTGAAGCTTTCTTT.

The table lists this clone with a count of one. The chain links TRBV27 to TRBJ2-7; the match to TRBD2 covers 12 bases. The V gene's germline CDR1 is MNHEY and CDR2 SMNVEV (reference sequence). The CDR3 consists of 15 residues. Unmatched junction bases numbered 15, after V lost 6 bases and J lost 12 bases. In nucleotides, the CDR3 is TGTGCCAGCAGACTACGACTAGCGGGAGATAGGGCATCGTACTTC. Translated: CASRLRLAGDRASYF.